These 15 T cell receptor beta chains came from one sample sequenced in a study of blood T cell repertoires in COVID-19. Some clones are missing from TCRdb's copy, which holds only in-frame ones; the method was immunoSEQ multiplex PCR. The sample has some 55,000 clones; around 87% are singletons. The sample was peripheral blood. All receptors come from a man aged 55 to 70 with acute or convalescent COVID-19.

The chain carries TRBV3-1 (or the pseudogene TRBV3-2) and TRBJ1-1; 9 bases agree with TRBD1. With V trimmed by 4 bases and J by 4 bases, 1 base remained unmatched. The CDR3 length is 13 residues. The V gene's germline CDR1 is LGHDT and CDR2 YNNKEL (reference sequence). CDR3 coding DNA: TGTGCCAGCAGCCGGGACAGGGTCACTGAAGCTTTCTTT. Translating gives CASSRDRVTEAFF.

The chain has TRBV5-1 and TRBJ1-1, with 8 bases fitting TRBD1. With 4 bases clipped from V and 5 bases from J, the junction kept 4 bases outside the gene matches. The CDR3 is 13 amino acids. Germline V gene lookup returns CDR1 SGHRS and CDR2 YFSETQ. This CDR3 reads CASSQGARTEAFF. DNA for the CDR3: TGCGCCAGCAGCCAGGGGGCGAGGACTGAAGCTTTCTTT.

CDR3 in DNA: TGCAGTGCTAGTATTGATAGCTCTGCTAACTATGGCTACACCTTC. It translates to CSASIDSSANYGYTF. V and J are TRBV20-1 and TRBJ1-2, with no clear D. The CDR3 runs 15 residues. The V end lost 3 bases, the J end lost 0 bases, and 14 bases lay between the germline ends. Looked up from germline, CDR1 is DFQATT and CDR2 is SNEGSKA (reference sequence).

The V and J genes are TRBV4-1 and TRBJ1-1; possibly TRBD1 for D (5 bases). V was trimmed by 2 bases and J by 3 bases, leaving 19 bases between them. Germline V gene data show CDR1 as MGHRA and CDR2 as YSYEKL. The CDR3 length is 17 residues. This CDR3 is CASSQIPKGNKDTEAFF. CDR3 sequence (DNA): TGCGCCAGCAGCCAAATCCCTAAGGGGAATAAAGACACTGAAGCTTTCTTT.

This clone was seen only once. V is TRBV3-1 (or the pseudogene TRBV3-2) and J is TRBJ2-7; 8 positions agree with TRBD1. This CDR3 is built from 15 residues. Germline V gene data show CDR1 as LGHDT and CDR2 as YNNKEL (reference sequence). V was pared by 1 base and J by 4 bases, with 6 bases of the junction left unmatched. The CDR3 nucleotides read TGTGCCAGCAGCCAAGGCCCAGGGGGCAATTACGAGCAGTACTTC. Its protein is CASSQGPGGNYEQYF.

The V gene is TRBV27, the J gene TRBJ2-1; 7 nucleotides match TRBD1. Per the germline V gene, CDR1 is MNHEY and CDR2 is SMNVEV (reference sequence). The CDR3 extends over 15 amino acids. J lost 2 bases, V lost 3 bases, and 4 bases had no gene match. The DNA for the CDR3 is TGTGCCAGCAGTTTGGGGGACAGAACCTACAATGAGCAGTTCTTC. Translating it yields CASSLGDRTYNEQFF.

The genes are TRBV11-2 and TRBJ1-2; D remains ambiguous. The CDR3 has 15 amino acids. V gave up 1 base and J gave up 0 bases, with 9 bases separating them. The V gene's germline CDR1 is SGHAT and CDR2 FQNNGV. In nucleotides, the CDR3 is TGTGCCAGCAGCTTAGTAGATTTAGCTAACTATGGCTACACCTTC. Translated, it gives CASSLVDLANYGYTF.

The V call is TRBV12-3 or TRBV12-4, the J call TRBJ2-7, with a possible D match to TRBD1 (5 bases). The length of the CDR3 is 13 residues. The V and J ends lost 5 bases and 6 bases respectively, with 14 bases between them. CDR3 in DNA: TGTGCCAGCAGTCGCCCCCCAGGGTCCGAGCAGTACTTC. It encodes CASSRPPGSEQYF.

This chain links TRBV5-1 with TRBJ1-1, with 8 bases identical to TRBD1. The V gene's germline CDR1 is SGHRS and CDR2 YFSETQ. This CDR3 has 15 amino acids. With V trimmed by 4 bases and J by 4 bases, 9 bases remained unmatched. This CDR3 reads CASSGIQGAVTEAFF. The CDR3 region has the DNA TGCGCCAGCAGCGGGATTCAGGGGGCAGTCACTGAAGCTTTCTTT.

The chain recombines TRBV18 with TRBJ2-2; possibly TRBD1 for D (5 bases). Germline V gene lookup returns CDR1 KGHSH and CDR2 LQKENI. This CDR3 spans 12 amino acids. Trimming left V 5 bases short and J 7 bases short, with 8 bases between. This CDR3 reads CASSAGFGELFF. As DNA, the CDR3 is TGTGCCAGCTCAGCAGGGTTCGGGGAGCTGTTTTTT.

The genes are TRBV4-2 and TRBJ1-1; 7 bases line up with TRBD1. This CDR3 spans 16 amino acids. Losses at the gene ends were 1 base for V and 5 bases for J; bases not matched to a gene: 10. CDR1 and CDR2 from the germline V gene are LGHNA and YNFKEQ. CDR3 loop: CASSQGPSKQGTEAFF. CDR3 DNA: TGTGCCAGCAGCCAAGGGCCAAGTAAACAGGGGACTGAAGCTTTCTTT.

The V call is TRBV12-5, the J call TRBJ1-1, with 10 positions matching TRBD1. Germline V gene data show CDR1 as LGHNT and CDR2 as FRNRAP. V shed 2 bases and J 1 base; nucleotides not matched to a gene: 13. The CDR3 is made up of 19 amino acids. CDR3 protein: CASGLYDSGTGEANTEAFF. The CDR3, as DNA: TGTGCTAGTGGTTTGTACGATTCCGGGACAGGGGAAGCGAACACTGAAGCTTTCTTT.

This clone was seen a single time. V is TRBV6-5 and J is TRBJ2-5; 14 bases align to TRBD2. After removal of 7 bases from V and 2 bases from J, the junction contained 3 bases not matched to a gene. Germline CDR1 is MNHEY and CDR2 is SVGAGI. This CDR3 region has 15 residues. CDR3 in amino acids: CASIRTSGGQETQYF. CDR3 bases: TGTGCCAGCATCCGGACTAGCGGGGGGCAAGAGACCCAGTACTTC.

The CDR3 loop is CASGFGPKEGQGSNQPQHF. The CDR3 bases are TGTGCTAGTGGTTTCGGACCGAAAGAAGGACAGGGGAGCAATCAGCCCCAGCATTTT. The J gene is TRBJ1-5, the V gene TRBV12-5; TRBD1 agrees at 9 bases. This CDR3 region has 19 residues. Trimming at V came to 3 bases and at J to 1 base, leaving 13 bases not matched to a gene. Germline values: CDR1 LGHNT, CDR2 FRNRAP.

CDR3 in DNA: TGTGCCAGCAGCTCCCAAGCAGGGGGTTACAATGAGCAGTTCTTC. Translation gives CASSSQAGGYNEQFF. This chain uses TRBV7-2 with TRBJ2-1; the match to TRBD1 covers 7 bases. Unmatched junction bases numbered 7, after V lost 4 bases and J lost 4 bases. The CDR3 covers 15 residues. CDR1 is SGHTA, CDR2 FQGNSA, per germline.